Each of the 11 T cell receptor beta chains below was sequenced from the same sample in a study of blood T cell repertoires in COVID-19 (dated by TCRdb to the early 2020s). The library was produced with the immunoSEQ multiplex PCR assay. The table comes from immuneACCESS by way of TCRdb, which keeps in-frame sequences with V and J called. Part of the clones is missing from these tables; in studies checked, under half for an unresolved V gene and the rest for unknown reasons. The table for this sample lists about 50,000 clones; over 85% of them were counted only once. The ten biggest clones cover 3.9% of the sample. Sequenced: peripheral blood. The receptors shown here come from a human donor in a cohort sampled during active COVID-19.

The J gene is TRBJ2-7, the V gene TRBV11-2; 12 bases agree with TRBD2. The germline gives CDR1 SGHAT, CDR2 FQNNGV. The V and J ends lost 3 bases and 2 bases, in that order; junction bases with no gene match: 14. The CDR3 is 19 residues long. The CDR3 DNA reads TGTGCCAGCAGCTTCAGGGGCCCTGGGACTAGCGGGTTAGCCTACGAGCAGTACTTC. It yields the protein CASSFRGPGTSGLAYEQYF.

This clone was counted a single time. V and J are TRBV28 and TRBJ2-7; TRBD2 agrees at 8 bases. CDR3 size: 14 residues. V lost 6 bases, J lost 4 bases, and 8 bases stayed unmatched. Looked up from germline, CDR1 is MDHEN and CDR2 is SYDVKM. Here the CDR3 reads CASSPSGGYYEQYF. The CDR3 nucleotides read TGTGCCAGCAGCCCGTCGGGAGGGTATTACGAGCAGTACTTC.

CDR3 DNA sequence: TGTGCCAGCAGCTTAGCACAAGCGTACAATGAGCAGTTCTTC. This translates into CASSLAQAYNEQFF. The V call is TRBV7-9, the J call TRBJ2-1; D gene ambiguous. With 0 bases removed from V and 4 bases from J, the gap between germline ends came to 7 bases. The CDR3 has 14 amino acids. Germline values: CDR1 SEHNR, CDR2 FQNEAQ (reference sequence).

The chain has TRBV5-6 and TRBJ2-2; D may be TRBD1 (5 bases). The V gene lost 4 bases and the J gene lost 6 bases, with 22 bases spanning the gap. Germline V gene data show CDR1 as SGHDT and CDR2 as YYEEEE. The CDR3 loop spans 17 amino acids. The CDR3 nucleotides are TGTGCCAGCAGCCTGACGTGGGTGGCAGGGAATCCCGGGGAGCTGTTTTTT. It codes for CASSLTWVAGNPGELFF. Full variable domain (missing parts from reference TRBV5-6 and TRBJ2-2): DAGVTQSPTHLIKTRGQQVTLRCSPKSGHDTVSWYQQALGQGPQFIFQYYEEEERQRGNFPDRFSGHQFPNYSSELNVNALLLGDSALYLCASSLTWVAGNPGELFFGEGSRLTVL.

The rearrangement joins TRBV2 to TRBJ1-1; TRBD1 is a possible D gene (6 bases). Trimming left V 7 bases short and J 1 base short, with 13 bases between. CDR3 length equals 14 residues. CDR1 is SNHLY and CDR2 is FYNNEI in the germline V gene. This CDR3 reads CASTEGGANTEAFF. The DNA of the CDR3 is TGTGCCAGCACCGAAGGGGGTGCGAACACTGAAGCTTTCTTT.

V gene TRBV12-3 or TRBV12-4 combines with J gene TRBJ1-1; possibly TRBD1 for D (5 bases). The CDR3 is 13 amino acids. V lost 6 bases and J 1 base, leaving 9 bases between the germline ends. DNA of the CDR3: TGTGCCAGCAGCCCGGGGGGGAACACTGAAGCTTTCTTT. Translating gives CASSPGGNTEAFF.

CDR3 sequence reads: CASNPGLAGSYEQYF. CDR3 coding DNA: TGTGCCAGCAACCCGGGACTAGCGGGCTCCTACGAGCAGTACTTC. The rearrangement links TRBV7-2 to TRBJ2-7; the match to TRBD2 covers 12 bases. Unmatched junction bases numbered 4, after V lost 7 bases and J lost 0 bases. In germline, CDR1 is SGHTA, CDR2 FQGNSA. CDR3 length equals 15 residues.

The chain couples TRBV7-3 to TRBJ1-6; D possibly corresponds to TRBD1 (6 bases). The length of the CDR3 is 15 residues. V gave up 3 bases and J gave up 2 bases, with 8 bases separating them. CDR1 and CDR2 from the germline V gene are SGHTA and FQGTGA. CDR3 DNA sequence: TGTGCCAGCAGCTTGACAGGAACCTATAATTCACCCCTCCACTTT. Residues: CASSLTGTYNSPLHF.

The gene calls are TRBV5-4 and TRBJ2-5, with a weak D call TRBD1 (6 bases). CDR1 is SGHNT and CDR2 is YYREEE in the germline V gene (reference sequence). Trimming cost V 3 bases and J 4 bases, with 16 bases left between them. The CDR3 consists of 15 residues. DNA for the CDR3: TGTGCCAGCAGCTCCGGACAGAGGAGAGGAGAGACCCAGTACTTC. It specifies CASSSGQRRGETQYF. Together with reference TRBV5-4 and TRBJ2-5, the CDR3 gives the full variable domain: ETGVTQSPTHLIKTRGQQVTLRCSSQSGHNTVSWYQQALGQGPQFIFQYYREEENGRGNFPPRFSGLQFPNYSSELNVNALELDDSALYLCASSSGQRRGETQYFGPGTRLLVL.

J is TRBJ2-3 and V is TRBV5-4; D call uncertain. The CDR3 contains 15 residues. V lost 1 base and J 0 bases, leaving 9 bases between the germline ends. Germline loops: CDR1 SGHNT, CDR2 YYREEE (reference sequence). Here the CDR3 reads CASSLLRSSTDTQYF. The CDR3 DNA reads as TGTGCCAGCAGCTTGCTCCGGTCTAGCACAGATACGCAGTATTTT.

The J gene is TRBJ2-1, the V gene TRBV20-1, with D uncertain. CDR1 DFQATT and CDR2 SNEGSKA come from the germline V gene (reference sequence). CDR3 size: 11 residues. Trimming shortened V by 3 bases and J by 7 bases, and 7 bases separated the two germline ends. The CDR3 reads CSASYGNEQFF. The CDR3 DNA follows: TGCAGTGCTAGTTACGGGAATGAGCAGTTCTTC.